Below, 19 T cell receptor beta chains from the same sample are listed, as sequenced in a study of T cells in women clearing cervical HPV infection. Clones were read by immunoSEQ multiplex PCR, and TCRdb kept only the in-frame ones, dropping some. The sample's table shows under 25,000 clones. Material for sequencing was blood buffy coat. These receptors were taken from a woman between 18 and 75 years old with a cervical HPV16 infection that either progressed to CIN3+ or cleared (not recorded which).

Note on this clone: The read terminates 3 residues ahead of where the CDR3 ends, so the germline J gene completes it. The rearrangement links TRBV2 to TRBJ2-4; D unresolved. The CDR3 has 16 amino acids. V lost 2 bases and J lost 0, with 11 bases in between. CDR1 is SNHLY, CDR2 FYNNEI, per germline. The CDR3: CASSELSPLAKNIQYF. Partial CDR3 DNA: TGTGCCAGCAGTGAACTCTCTCCACTAGCCAAAAACATT.

As regards this clone: The read is 3 residues too short to cover the CDR3 end, so that end is filled in from the germline J gene. This chain uses TRBV6-1 with TRBJ1-1, with D tentatively TRBD1 (5 bases). Germline lookup yields CDR1 MNHNS and CDR2 SASEGT. This CDR3 region has 13 residues. V lost 1 base to trimming and J lost 3 bases, with 6 bases between them. CDR3 sequence: CASSEVGHTEAFF. The CDR3 bases that were read are TGTGCCAGCAGTGAAGTGGGGCACACTGAA.

On this clone: With the read ending 3 residues before the CDR3 end, the germline J gene is used to fill in that end. This rearrangement joins TRBV5-1 to TRBJ1-4, with D unclear. Germline CDR1 is SGHRS and CDR2 is YFSETQ. This CDR3 has 16 residues. V was shortened by 1 base and J by 0 bases, with 10 bases between the two germline ends. The part of the CDR3 DNA that was read is TGCGCCAGCAGCTTGCTCACAGCCGCAACTAATGAAAAA. This gives the protein CASSLLTAATNEK. The full CDR3 protein is CASSLLTAATNEKLFF.

On this clone: The read ends 3 residues shy of where the CDR3 ends; the end is completed using the germline J gene. The genes are TRBV20-1 and TRBJ1-5, with D perhaps matching TRBD1 (5 bases). Germline CDR1 DFQATT, CDR2 SNEGSKA (reference sequence). This CDR3 comprises 13 residues. Trimming removed 3 bases from V and 1 base from J, with 7 bases in between. The CDR3 region is CSARGGSNQPQHF. The sequenced CDR3 bases are TGCAGTGCTAGGGGGGGGAGCAATCAGCCC.

A remark on this clone: The read ends 3 residues early relative to the CDR3; the germline J gene fills the gap. This chain connects TRBV5-5 to TRBJ2-7; the match to TRBD1 covers 8 bases. Trimming removed 4 bases from V and 2 bases from J; junction bases left unmatched: 8. The CDR3 covers 15 residues. Germline V lookup: CDR1 SGHKS, CDR2 YYEKEE (reference sequence). The DNA read from the CDR3 is TGTGCCAGCAGCGGGGACCCGACAGGGGCCTACGAG. It translates to CASSGDPTGAYE. The whole CDR3 region reads CASSGDPTGAYEQYF.

According to its frequency, this clone is medium-sized. The read stops 3 residues short of the end of the CDR3; the missing end is completed from the germline J gene. The gene calls are TRBV7-3 and TRBJ1-2; 9 nucleotides line up with TRBD1. The CDR3 consists of 13 residues. Germline V CDR1 and CDR2: SGHTA, FQGTGA. The J segment lost 6 bases and the V segment lost 5 bases, leaving 4 bases of the junction unmatched. The CDR3 sequence is CASSHGTGNGYTF. The CDR3 DNA, read in part, is TGTGCCAGCAGCCATGGGACAGGGAATGGC.

A remark on this clone: Read data end 3 residues before the CDR3 end; the end is taken from the germline J gene. This chain joins TRBV20-1 and TRBJ2-4, with D perhaps matching TRBD2 (7 bases). The CDR3 has 16 residues. CDR1 and CDR2 from the germline V gene are DFQATT and SNEGSKA (reference sequence). V was shortened by 0 bases and J by 2 bases, with 14 bases between the two germline ends. The CDR3 DNA, read in part, is TGCAGTGCTAGAGAATCGGGGGGCGAGTCCAAAAACATT. Its protein product is CSARESGGESKNI. The full CDR3 sequence reads CSARESGGESKNIQYF.

Worth noting for this clone: Read data end 3 residues before the CDR3 end; the end is taken from the germline J gene. The chain employs TRBV2 and TRBJ2-3; no clear D gene. V was clipped by 3 bases and J by 4 bases, with 5 bases between them. Germline V gene data show CDR1 as SNHLY and CDR2 as FYNNEI. This CDR3 region has 12 residues. Partial CDR3 DNA: TGTGCCAGCAGTGACAGGTCAGATACG. Protein sequence: CASSDRSDT. In full, the CDR3 is CASSDRSDTQYF.

Concerning this clone: Read sequence stops 3 residues before the CDR3 end, and the germline J gene provides the missing end. The chain couples TRBV18 to TRBJ1-4, with 7 bases fitting TRBD1. J was trimmed by 1 base and V by 0 bases; bases with no gene match: 5. The CDR3 is 17 residues long. From germline, CDR1 is KGHSH and CDR2 LQKENI. CDR3 amino acids: CASSPPAGGGTNEKLFF. The CDR3 DNA, read in part, is TGTGCCAGCTCACCACCAGCAGGGGGTGGAACTAATGAAAAA.

As for this clone: The read ends 3 residues before the CDR3 terminus; that terminus is restored from the germline J gene. The chain employs TRBV20-1 and TRBJ1-1; D is perhaps TRBD1 (5 bases). The CDR3 totals 14 residues. Germline V CDR1 and CDR2: DFQATT, SNEGSKA (reference sequence). The V end lost 0 bases, the J end lost 4 bases, and 12 bases lay between the germline ends. Partial CDR3 DNA: TGCAGTGCTAGAGATCCAGGGAGTGTCACTGAA. Its protein product is CSARDPGSVTE. The whole CDR3 protein is CSARDPGSVTEAFF.

A note on this clone: Coverage ceases 3 residues before the CDR3 finishes, and the germline J gene fills in the end. The chain has TRBV28 and TRBJ1-2, with TRBD1 matching over 12 bases. The CDR3 runs 16 residues. The germline gives CDR1 MDHEN, CDR2 SYDVKM. V dropped 5 bases and J dropped 3; count of bases not matched to a gene: 7. The DNA read from the CDR3 is TGTGCCAGCAGTCCGGCCGGGACAGGGGGCGACTATGGC. It yields the protein CASSPAGTGGDYG. Given in full, the CDR3 is CASSPAGTGGDYGYTF.

Regarding this clone: The sequence runs out 3 residues before the end of the CDR3; the remainder is reconstructed from the germline J gene. The gene calls are TRBV10-1 and TRBJ2-1; 8 nucleotides align to TRBD1. Unmatched junction bases numbered 8, after V lost 4 bases and J lost 9 bases. Germline CDR1 WNHNN, CDR2 SYGVQD (reference sequence). CDR3 length equals 14 residues. The CDR3 loop is CASSVQGAGGEQFF. The part of the CDR3 DNA that was read is TGCGCCAGCAGTGTCCAGGGGGCTGGGGGTGAG.

As concerns this clone: The read comes to an end 3 residues before the CDR3 does, leaving the germline J gene to fill in the end. The chain recombines TRBV5-1 with TRBJ2-7, with D tentatively TRBD2 (6 bases). The CDR3 consists of 14 residues. Germline loops: CDR1 SGHRS, CDR2 YFSETQ. Trimming removed 3 bases at V and 1 base at J, with 11 bases between. Partial CDR3 DNA: TGCGCCAGCAGCTCCGGGGGAACGTCCTACGAG. Its protein product is CASSSGGTSYE. The complete CDR3 reads CASSSGGTSYEQYF.

As regards this clone: Sequencing ends 3 residues short of the CDR3 end; the germline J gene provides the rest. V usage is TRBV29-1 and J usage is TRBJ1-2, with TRBD1 matching over 9 bases. Germline CDR1 is SQVTM and CDR2 is ANQGSEA. With V trimmed by 3 bases and J by 4 bases, 3 bases remained unmatched. The CDR3 runs 13 residues. Partial CDR3 DNA: TGCAGCGTTGACCGGGACAGGGCCTATGGC. It codes for CSVDRDRAYG. The CDR3 in its entirety is CSVDRDRAYGYTF.

To note about this clone: Sequencing ends 3 residues short of the CDR3 end; the germline J gene provides the rest. This chain connects TRBV19 to TRBJ2-5; 12 bases agree with TRBD2. This CDR3 is built from 15 residues. Germline trimming cut 5 bases from V and 5 bases from J; bases unmatched to any gene: 6. Germline assignment: CDR1 LNHDA and CDR2 SQIVND (reference sequence). This CDR3 reads CASSALAGGPETQYF. The part of the CDR3 DNA that was read is TGTGCCAGTAGTGCACTAGCGGGGGGCCCGGAGACC. The full variable domain, with the rest looked up from reference TRBV19 and TRBJ2-5, is DGGITQSPKYLFRKEGQNVTLSCEQNLNHDAMYWYRQDPGQGLRLIYYSQIVNDFQKGDIAEGYSVSREKKESFPLTVTSAQKNPTAFYLCASSALAGGPETQYFGPGTRLLVL.

The chain's CDR3 is CASSELTQGSRQPQHF. The sequenced CDR3 bases are TGTGCCAGCAGTGAATTGACGCAGGGAAGTCGTCAGCCC. This chain links TRBV6-1 with TRBJ1-5; D possibly corresponds to TRBD1 (5 bases). With the read ending 3 residues before the CDR3 end, the germline J gene is used to fill in that end. Germline CDR1 is MNHNS and CDR2 is SASEGT. Between the trimmed V and J ends, which lost 2 bases and 6 bases, there was a span of 17 bases. The CDR3 spans 16 residues.

A note on this clone: The DNA ends 3 residues before the CDR3 does, and the rest of the CDR3 is filled in from the germline J gene. This chain connects TRBV7-2 to TRBJ1-1; 7 bases are a match to TRBD1. J lost 4 bases, V lost 5 bases, and 4 bases had no gene match. Germline V gene data show CDR1 as SGHTA and CDR2 as FQGNSA. The CDR3 spans 13 residues. The CDR3 spells CASSPDRSTEAFF. The sequenced part of the CDR3 DNA is TGTGCCAGCAGCCCGGACAGGTCCACTGAA.

Of note for this clone: The sequenced fragment ends 3 residues before the CDR3 boundary, so the rest is inferred from the germline J gene. The chain joins TRBV2 to TRBJ1-1; D ambiguous. V lost 2 bases and J lost 1, with 11 bases in between. This CDR3 has 15 amino acids. The germline V gene has CDR1 SNHLY and CDR2 FYNNEI. The CDR3 region is CASSERQTTNTEAFF. The part of the CDR3 DNA that was read is TGTGCCAGCAGTGAAAGACAAACAACGAACACTGAA.

Comments on this clone: The CDR3 extends 3 residues past the end of the read, so its final part is completed from the germline J gene. The rearrangement links TRBV7-9 to TRBJ1-6, with a weak D call TRBD1 (5 bases). Germline CDR1 SEHNR, CDR2 FQNEAQ (reference sequence). The CDR3 spans 14 residues. The V and J ends lost 3 bases and 7 bases respectively, with 10 bases between them. CDR3 bases read: TGTGCCAGCAGCTTGGGCGGGGGAAATTCACCC. This sequence encodes CASSLGGGNSP. The full-length CDR3 reads as CASSLGGGNSPLHF.